One and the same sample provided the 14 T cell receptor beta chains below, sequenced in a study of T-cell memory formation after mild COVID-19. TCRdb re-analysed the 5' RACE reads in MiXCR, keeping a single row per CDR3 protein. The sample lists around 340,000 distinct CDR3 sequences, around a sixth occurring once. Material for sequencing was PBMCs or a T cell subset sorted from them (not recorded which). Receptors originate from a man aged 18 to 29 who had mild COVID-19 (a few samples of this study predate the infection). Cell type and time point are not known.

This clonotype has a handful of counts. The J gene is TRBJ2-5, the V gene TRBV7-2; 9 nucleotides align to TRBD2. Germline V gives CDR1 SGHTA, CDR2 FQGNSA. The CDR3 consists of 15 residues. Trimming removed 6 bases from V and 5 bases from J; junction bases left unmatched: 10. The CDR3 DNA sequence: TGTGCCAGCAGACGTAGCGGGGGATGGGGCGAGACCCAGTACTTC. Its translation: CASRRSGGWGETQYF.

V gene TRBV5-1 combines with J gene TRBJ2-4, with 12 bases identical to TRBD2. J lost 3 bases, V lost 3 bases, and 13 bases had no gene match. Germline CDR1 reads SGHRS; CDR2 reads YFSETQ. The length of the CDR3 is 19 residues. CDR3 bases: TGCGCCAGCAGCTCACTCGGGCTAGCGGGGGGGCGTGGCAAAAACATTCAGTACTTC. Translating gives CASSSLGLAGGRGKNIQYF.

The CDR3 loop reads CASSLSTSGNEQFF. The CDR3 bases are TGCGCCAGCAGCCTCAGTACATCAGGGAATGAGCAGTTCTTC. The rearrangement links TRBV5-1 to TRBJ2-1; tentatively, D is TRBD1 (5 bases). Germline V CDR1 and CDR2: SGHRS, YFSETQ. V dropped 4 bases and J dropped 7 bases, with 15 bases sitting between them. There are 14 residues in the CDR3.

This chain connects TRBV4-2 to TRBJ1-5, with 8 nucleotides matching TRBD1. This CDR3 is 15 amino acids long. The V gene end was trimmed by 4 bases and the J gene end by 5 bases; junction bases not matched to a gene: 7. Per germline, CDR1 LGHNA and CDR2 YNFKEQ. DNA for the CDR3: TGTGCCAGCAGCCTTAACGGACAGGGAGATCAGCCCCAGCATTTT. Protein product: CASSLNGQGDQPQHF.

The V call is TRBV2, the J call TRBJ2-7; D assignment may be TRBD1 or TRBD2 (5 bases each). The V gene lost 6 bases and the J gene lost 2 bases, with 11 bases spanning the gap. The germline CDR1 and CDR2 sequences are SNHLY and FYNNEI. This CDR3 comprises 13 residues. The CDR3 spells CASRVRGPYEQYF. In DNA form, the CDR3 reads TGTGCCAGCAGGGTTCGGGGCCCCTACGAGCAGTACTTC.

This clonotype was counted a few times. CDR3 bases: TGCGCCAGCAGCCAAGAGTGGGTTGGCGATGGCTACACCTTC. Amino acid sequence: CASSQEWVGDGYTF. The chain is built from TRBV4-1 and TRBJ1-2; D remains unclear. This CDR3 has 14 residues. V was pared by 0 bases and J by 6 bases, with 11 bases between. Germline V CDR1 and CDR2: MGHRA, YSYEKL.

The CDR3 here is CASSRAVRGGSHGGYTF. The CDR3 DNA sequence: TGCGCCAGCAGCCGAGCTGTGCGGGGGGGCTCTCATGGTGGCTACACCTTC. This chain joins TRBV4-3 and TRBJ1-2; TRBD1 might be the D (6 bases). Per the germline V gene, CDR1 is LGHNA and CDR2 is YSLEER. CDR3 length equals 17 residues. The V gene lost 4 bases and the J gene lost 7 bases, with 25 bases spanning the gap.

In this sample, this clonotype turned up a few times. This rearrangement joins TRBV9 to TRBJ1-3, with D possibly matching TRBD1 (5 bases). CDR1 and CDR2 (germline): SGDLS, YYNGEE. The CDR3 runs to 14 residues. V gave up 4 bases and J gave up 2 bases, with 10 bases separating them. The CDR3 sequence is CASSPAGAGNTIYF. The CDR3 DNA reads TGTGCCAGCAGCCCGGCGGGGGCTGGAAACACCATATATTTT.

J is TRBJ1-2 and V is TRBV4-3; D is possibly TRBD1 (6 bases). The CDR3 extends over 15 amino acids. The ends were cut back, 1 base at V and 0 bases at J, with 9 bases in the middle. Germline lookup yields CDR1 LGHNA and CDR2 YSLEER. The CDR3 DNA reads TGCGCCAGCAGCCAAGGTCCAGGGGCTAACTATGGCTACACCTTC. Residues: CASSQGPGANYGYTF.

In this sample, this clonotype turned up a few times. The chain uses TRBV7-9 and TRBJ2-5; no firm D call. Trimming took off 7 bases at V and 4 bases at J, with 10 bases between the two ends. CDR1 is SEHNR and CDR2 is FQNEAQ in the germline V gene (reference sequence). CDR3 size: 12 residues. CDR3 bases: TGTGCCAGCACCATCATTGTAGAGACCCAGTACTTC. Its translation is CASTIIVETQYF.

In its sample, this clonotype was seen many times. The gene calls are TRBV4-1 and TRBJ2-5; D is perhaps TRBD1 (5 bases). The CDR3 covers 15 residues. The V gene lost 4 bases and the J gene lost 3 bases, with 15 bases spanning the gap. Per the germline V gene, CDR1 is MGHRA and CDR2 is YSYEKL. The CDR3 loop is CASSRLRPGKETQYF. CDR3 DNA: TGCGCCAGCAGCCGTCTCCGACCAGGGAAAGAGACCCAGTACTTC.

This clonotype showed up many times. This chain joins TRBV5-1 and TRBJ2-1, with D uncertain. V was clipped by 0 bases and J by 0 bases, with 10 bases between them. The CDR3 length is 16 residues. Germline V CDR1 and CDR2: SGHRS, YFSETQ. The CDR3 loop reads CASSLGSSSSYNEQFF. The CDR3 DNA is TGCGCCAGCAGCTTGGGATCCTCTTCCTCCTACAATGAGCAGTTCTTC.

This clonotype was observed a few times. The chain employs TRBV24-1 and TRBJ2-2; perhaps TRBD1 as D (5 bases). V lost 4 bases and J lost 3, with 14 bases in between. CDR1 is KGHDR, CDR2 SFDVKD, per germline. CDR3 size: 16 residues. CDR3 in amino acids: CATSEVGQVDTGELFF. CDR3 bases: TGTGCCACCAGTGAGGTGGGGCAGGTCGACACCGGGGAGCTGTTTTTT.

This clonotype was observed a handful of times. V gene TRBV3-1 combines with J gene TRBJ2-7; 9 bases are shared with TRBD1. This CDR3 region has 14 residues. Trimming at V came to 3 bases and at J to 2 bases, leaving 2 bases not matched to a gene. CDR1 LGHDT and CDR2 YNNKEL come from the germline V gene (reference sequence). The CDR3 reads CASSHWDRAYEQYF. CDR3 DNA: TGTGCCAGCAGCCACTGGGACAGGGCCTACGAGCAGTACTTC.